These 12 T cell receptor beta chains share one sample of origin, sequenced in a study of T cell responses to AZD1222 COVID-19 vaccine. The assay was immunoSEQ multiplex PCR, and TCRdb's table has in-frame clones only and misses some. The profile shows about 87,000 clones, around 90% of them singletons. This specimen was peripheral blood, taken on day 0 of AZD1222 vaccination. These receptors were obtained from an adult in good health.

The J gene is TRBJ2-3, the V gene TRBV10-1; possibly TRBD2 for D (7 bases). The length of the CDR3 is 16 residues. CDR1 and CDR2 from the germline V gene are WNHNN and SYGVQD (reference sequence). The V end was cut by 4 bases, the J end by 6 bases, with 20 bases between. CDR3 residues: CASSGVVGGQRDTQYF. As DNA, the CDR3 is TGCGCCAGCAGTGGGGTAGTCGGGGGGCAAAGGGATACGCAGTATTTT.

This chain connects TRBV19 to TRBJ1-2, with D possibly TRBD1 on 5 matching bases. The CDR3 sequence is 17 residues long. The germline V gene encodes CDR1 LNHDA and CDR2 SQIVND (reference sequence). Trimming took 6 bases from V and 1 from J, leaving 21 bases between them. CDR3 in DNA: TGTGCCAGTAGCATCCCCCAAGGGGTTGGGGATAACTATGGCTACACCTTC. Amino acids: CASSIPQGVGDNYGYTF.

The V and J genes are TRBV9 and TRBJ2-5, with 13 nucleotides matching TRBD2. The V gene end was trimmed by 3 bases and the J gene end by 0 bases; junction bases not matched to a gene: 2. Germline V gene sequence: CDR1 SGDLS, CDR2 YYNGEE. This CDR3 is 16 amino acids long. The CDR3 here is CASSGTSGGYQETQYF. In DNA form, the CDR3 reads TGTGCCAGCAGCGGGACTAGCGGGGGATACCAAGAGACCCAGTACTTC.

The chain joins TRBV19 to TRBJ1-3; no reliable D call. CDR3 length equals 15 residues. Trimming shortened V by 2 bases and J by 2 bases, and 10 bases separated the two germline ends. From germline, CDR1 is LNHDA and CDR2 SQIVND (reference sequence). In DNA form, the CDR3 reads TGTGCCAGTAGTATAATTGGGGTGACTGGAAACACCATATATTTT. It translates to CASSIIGVTGNTIYF.

This chain uses TRBV5-4 with TRBJ2-5; maybe TRBD2 (6 bases). This CDR3 has 14 residues. Trimming pared 0 bases from V and 6 bases from J, leaving 12 bases between. Germline CDR1 and CDR2: SGHNT and YYREEE (reference sequence). CDR3 bases: TGTGCCAGCAGCTTGGCCGGGACTTCAAAGACCCAGTACTTC. Translating gives CASSLAGTSKTQYF.

This clone was counted a single time. The chain joins TRBV24-1 to TRBJ2-3, with D possibly being TRBD1 (6 bases). Trimming stripped 7 bases from V and 0 bases from J, with 7 bases between. The CDR3 extends over 13 amino acids. From germline, CDR1 is KGHDR and CDR2 SFDVKD. This chain's CDR3 is CATRDSSTDTQYF. The CDR3 DNA sequence: TGTGCCACCAGGGACAGTAGCACAGATACGCAGTATTTT.

A word on this clone: At one of its ends the junction is not consistent with the germline gene, which may arise from a read error. The V and J genes are TRBV7-2 and TRBJ2-2; TRBD1 is a possible D gene (6 bases). Germline V gives CDR1 SGHTA, CDR2 FQGNSA. There are 17 residues in the CDR3. Here the CDR3 reads CASSVASGVPNTGELFF. The CDR3 coding sequence is TGTGCCAGCAGCGTAGCCTCAGGGGTTCCGAACACCGGGGAGCTGTTTTTT.

The chain couples TRBV7-3 to TRBJ1-1; D is uncertain. CDR1 is SGHTA, CDR2 FQGTGA, per germline. Between the trimmed V and J ends, which lost 6 bases and 3 bases, there was a span of 11 bases. This CDR3 is built from 13 residues. The CDR3 protein is CASRFPEHTEAFF. The DNA of the CDR3 is TGTGCCAGCAGGTTTCCGGAGCACACTGAAGCTTTCTTT.

The chain uses TRBV12-3 or TRBV12-4 and TRBJ1-3; D remains ambiguous. V shed 6 bases and J shed 7 bases, with 10 bases lying between them. This CDR3 has 12 amino acids. The CDR3 loop reads CASSIGGNTIYF. Here the CDR3 DNA reads TGTGCCAGCAGCATCGGCGGCAACACCATATATTTT.

This clone was counted between two and nine times. This chain links TRBV20-1 with TRBJ1-6; D is ambiguous. This CDR3 is 9 amino acids long. V was shortened by 6 bases and J by 9 bases, with 3 bases between the two germline ends. The V gene's germline CDR1 is DFQATT and CDR2 SNEGSKA (reference sequence). The CDR3 DNA follows: TGCAGTGCGGTTTCACCCCTCCACTTT. The encoded protein is CSAVSPLHF.

In its sample, this clone was seen a few times. The CDR3, as DNA: TGTGCCAGCAGTTTGGGTTTTCAGCCCCAGCATTTT. It encodes CASSLGFQPQHF. The chain carries TRBV6-2 or TRBV6-3 and TRBJ1-5; D remains ambiguous. Germline V gene lookup returns CDR1 MNHEY and CDR2 SVGEGT. V lost 4 bases to trimming and J lost 6 bases, with 7 bases between them. This CDR3 spans 12 amino acids.

The V gene is TRBV19, the J gene TRBJ2-7, with 8 positions matching TRBD1. The V gene end was trimmed by 5 bases and the J gene end by 2 bases; junction bases not matched to a gene: 5. In germline, CDR1 is LNHDA, CDR2 SQIVND (reference sequence). The CDR3 is 14 amino acids. The CDR3 here is CASSAGQGPYEQYF. The CDR3 bases are TGTGCCAGTAGTGCCGGACAGGGTCCCTACGAGCAGTACTTC.